These 22 T cell receptor beta chains share one sample of origin, sequenced in a study of control samples from healthy donors and cancer patients (TCRdb year 2020). The library relied on the immunoSEQ multiplex PCR assay. Imported from immuneACCESS, the table was reduced by TCRdb to in-frame sequences with V and J called. These copies leave out some clones; in studies compared against another copy, an unresolved V gene accounts for under half, and the cause of the remainder is not known. For this sample there are about 180,000 clones; approximately 90% appear just once. The ten largest account for 1.3% to 1.5% of the sample. The specimen was blood. The receptors originated from a man aged 25-45 years in good health.

The V call is TRBV30, the J call TRBJ1-3, with 9 bases matching TRBD1. The CDR3 has 15 amino acids. V was pared by 3 bases and J by 4 bases, with 7 bases of the junction left unmatched. Germline V gives CDR1 GTSNPN, CDR2 SVGIG (reference sequence). This CDR3 reads CAWRTQGAWGNTIYF. The DNA for the CDR3 is TGTGCCTGGAGAACACAGGGGGCGTGGGGAAACACCATATATTTT.

The V call is TRBV6-1, the J call TRBJ1-4; maybe TRBD1 (5 bases). Trimming stripped 3 bases from V and 0 bases from J, with 11 bases between. The length of the CDR3 is 16 residues. Germline V gives CDR1 MNHNS, CDR2 SASEGT. CDR3 protein: CASSDRGGATNEKLFF. CDR3 bases: TGTGCCAGCAGTGACCGGGGGGGGGCAACTAATGAAAAACTGTTTTTT.

The chain links TRBV20-1 to TRBJ2-1; D not resolved. Germline values: CDR1 DFQATT, CDR2 SNEGSKA (reference sequence). This CDR3 spans 10 amino acids. V was clipped by 3 bases and J by 6 bases, with 3 bases between them. CDR3 coding DNA: TGCAGTGCTAGCTTCAATGAGCAGTTCTTC. Translation: CSASFNEQFF.

Concerning this clone: Other DNA sequences in the same sample also yield this CDR3. This chain connects TRBV19 to TRBJ1-5, with TRBD1 identical over 7 bases. V trimming: 5 bases; J trimming: 4 bases; junction bases outside the gene matches: 5. The CDR3 has 14 amino acids. CDR1 is LNHDA, CDR2 SQIVND, per germline (reference sequence). The CDR3 bases are TGTGCCAGTAGTCCGACAGGGTCGAATCAGCCCCAGCATTTT. It encodes CASSPTGSNQPQHF.

The chain combines TRBV6-4 with TRBJ2-1; D remains unclear. Germline V gene lookup returns CDR1 MRHNA and CDR2 SNTAGT. Trimming removed 6 bases at V and 7 bases at J, with 10 bases between. The CDR3 is 12 residues long. The CDR3 DNA is TGTGCCAGCAGCGCCTCCGGGAATGAGCAGTTCTTC. The encoded protein is CASSASGNEQFF.

The genes are TRBV19 and TRBJ1-1; D gene ambiguous. The CDR3 consists of 13 residues. CDR1 LNHDA and CDR2 SQIVND come from the germline V gene (reference sequence). V shed 9 bases and J shed 0 bases, with 11 bases lying between them. DNA of the CDR3: TGTGCCAGCCACAGCCTTATGAACACTGAAGCTTTCTTT. Translation gives CASHSLMNTEAFF. Using reference TRBV19 and TRBJ1-1 for the parts outside the CDR3, the full variable domain is DGGITQSPKYLFRKEGQNVTLSCEQNLNHDAMYWYRQDPGQGLRLIYYSQIVNDFQKGDIAEGYSVSREKKESFPLTVTSAQKNPTAFYLCASHSLMNTEAFFGQGTRLTVV.

The chain has TRBV5-4 and TRBJ1-2; D is undetermined. Germline-derived CDR1 and CDR2 are SGHNT and YYREEE (reference sequence). Trimming stripped 4 bases from V and 2 bases from J, with 9 bases between. The CDR3 extends over 13 amino acids. The DNA for the CDR3 is TGTGCCAGCAGCCCCGGACTGAACTATGGCTACACCTTC. Translating it yields CASSPGLNYGYTF.

The V call is TRBV4-2, the J call TRBJ2-5, with TRBD1 matching over 8 bases. Germline V gene lookup returns CDR1 LGHNA and CDR2 YNFKEQ. The ends lost 1 base at V and 5 bases at J; junction bases unmatched: 9. This CDR3 contains 16 residues. In DNA, the CDR3 is TGTGCCAGCAGCCAAGTGTCTGGACAGGGAAGGGAGACCCAGTACTTC. Residues: CASSQVSGQGRETQYF.

The chain joins TRBV10-3 to TRBJ1-1; 10 positions agree with TRBD1. The CDR3 is 14 amino acids. Germline trimming cut 5 bases from V and 6 bases from J; bases unmatched to any gene: 6. Germline loops: CDR1 ENHRY, CDR2 SYGVKD. The CDR3 spells CAISPRTGGAEAFF. The CDR3 bases are TGTGCCATCAGTCCCCGGACAGGGGGGGCTGAAGCTTTCTTT.

The V and J genes are TRBV5-1 and TRBJ1-2; D might be TRBD1 (6 bases). V was clipped by 4 bases and J by 3 bases, with 13 bases between them. The CDR3 totals 14 residues. Looked up from germline, CDR1 is SGHRS and CDR2 is YFSETQ. This chain's CDR3 is CASSIDRLDYGYTF. The CDR3 bases are TGCGCCAGCAGCATCGACAGGTTGGACTATGGCTACACCTTC.

This clone came up once. The CDR3 sequence: CASSQSGMGYGYTF. CDR3 bases: TGTGCCAGCAGCCAATCCGGAATGGGCTATGGCTACACCTTC. The chain employs TRBV4-2 and TRBJ1-2; D is unresolved. This CDR3 contains 14 residues. Germline CDR1 and CDR2: LGHNA and YNFKEQ. Between the trimmed V and J ends, which lost 2 bases and 4 bases, there was a span of 11 bases.

The gene calls are TRBV27 and TRBJ2-7, with 7 bases that match TRBD1. Germline assignment: CDR1 MNHEY and CDR2 SMNVEV (reference sequence). This CDR3 has 14 amino acids. Losses at the gene ends were 6 bases for V and 2 bases for J; bases not matched to a gene: 7. CDR3: CASSDRASTYEQYF. DNA of the CDR3: TGTGCCAGCAGCGACAGGGCCTCCACCTACGAGCAGTACTTC.

The gene calls are TRBV28 and TRBJ1-5; tentative D call: TRBD1 (6 bases). The V gene's germline CDR1 is MDHEN and CDR2 SYDVKM. CDR3 length equals 14 residues. With 3 bases removed from V and 7 bases from J, the gap between germline ends came to 13 bases. The CDR3 spells CASSFRGGGQPQHF. The CDR3, as DNA: TGTGCCAGCAGTTTTCGAGGGGGTGGACAGCCCCAGCATTTT.

This chain uses TRBV6-2 or TRBV6-3 with TRBJ1-5; tentatively, D is TRBD1 (5 bases). CDR1 MNHEY and CDR2 SVGEGT come from the germline V gene. The CDR3 is made up of 11 amino acids. V was cut by 5 bases and J by 14 bases, with 13 bases left in between. CDR3 nucleotide sequence: TGTGCCAGCAGTGACGGACACCAAGAGCATTTT. Protein product: CASSDGHQEHF.

The CDR3 reads CTSSQPRGTSGGQGYNEQFF. In DNA form, the CDR3 reads TGCACCAGCAGCCAACCCCGAGGGACTAGCGGGGGTCAAGGCTACAATGAGCAGTTCTTC. The chain joins TRBV1 to TRBJ2-1; the table gives TRBD2 as D, unverified against the DNA. TRBV1 counts as a pseudogene. The CDR3 runs to 20 residues.

The chain employs TRBV6-5 and TRBJ2-1; the D gene could be TRBD1 or TRBD2 (5 bases each). The V and J ends lost 6 bases and 0 bases respectively, with 12 bases between them. The CDR3 totals 15 residues. The germline V gene encodes CDR1 MNHEY and CDR2 SVGAGI. Written as DNA, the CDR3 is TGTGCCAGCAGGGAGGACATCCGCTCCTACAATGAGCAGTTCTTC. It encodes CASREDIRSYNEQFF.

This rearrangement joins TRBV18 to TRBJ2-3; 7 nucleotides match TRBD1. The V and J ends lost 1 base and 0 bases, in that order; junction bases with no gene match: 22. This CDR3 has 22 amino acids. Per germline, CDR1 KGHSH and CDR2 LQKENI. In DNA, the CDR3 is TGTGCCAGCTCACCACTGGGACAGTTCTCCTCGGGAAGTCGTGAAAGCACAGATACGCAGTATTTT. This gives the protein CASSPLGQFSSGSRESTDTQYF.

The chain recombines TRBV27 with TRBJ2-5; TRBD1 agrees at 9 bases. The germline CDR1 and CDR2 sequences are MNHEY and SMNVEV (reference sequence). The J segment lost 4 bases and the V segment lost 2 bases, leaving 8 bases of the junction unmatched. CDR3 size: 16 residues. The CDR3 nucleotides are TGTGCCAGCAGTTTACTCCCTGGACAGGGGCTAGAGACCCAGTACTTC. Protein product: CASSLLPGQGLETQYF.

The chain employs TRBV5-1 and TRBJ1-2; D unclear. Germline V lookup: CDR1 SGHRS, CDR2 YFSETQ. The length of the CDR3 is 11 residues. V lost 4 bases, J lost 6 bases, and 7 bases lay in between. CDR3 sequence: CASSQDHGYTF. Written as DNA, the CDR3 is TGCGCCAGCAGCCAAGACCATGGCTACACCTTC.

This chain connects TRBV7-2 to TRBJ1-2; 7 nucleotides match TRBD1. Unmatched junction bases numbered 14, after V lost 5 bases and J lost 14 bases. The CDR3 totals 13 residues. Germline CDR1 and CDR2: SGHTA and FQGNSA. The CDR3 spells CASSLDRVYLETF. In nucleotides, the CDR3 is TGTGCCAGCAGCCTCGACAGGGTCTACCTCGAAACCTTC.

This chain links TRBV28 with TRBJ1-2; TRBD1 aligns across 9 bases. This CDR3 is 13 amino acids long. The V gene's germline CDR1 is MDHEN and CDR2 SYDVKM. Trimming removed 6 bases from V and 4 bases from J; junction bases left unmatched: 3. The CDR3 region has the DNA TGTGCCAGCAGCCAGGACAGGGGCTATGGCTACACCTTC. Translation gives CASSQDRGYGYTF.

The genes are TRBV3-1 (or the pseudogene TRBV3-2) and TRBJ1-3; no clear D. The CDR3 spans 15 residues. In germline, CDR1 is LGHDT, CDR2 YNNKEL (reference sequence). The V end was cut by 1 base, the J end by 3 bases, with 10 bases between. The CDR3: CASSQVGVGGNTIYF. In DNA form, the CDR3 reads TGTGCCAGCAGCCAAGTCGGGGTGGGTGGAAACACCATATATTTT.